This T cell receptor (beta chain) was found in a study of OX40 agonist ivuxolimab in advanced cancers. Study-level results: The study observed clonal expansion of CD4+ and CD8+ blood T cells by week 6 at 0.1 to 3.0 mg/kg. Also present in some nonresponders was a low level of normalized T-cell clonal expansion.

For this clone: What it recognizes is unknown.

Trimming took 3 bases from V and 10 from J, leaving 17 bases between them. From germline, CDR1 is SGDLS and CDR2 YYNGEE. The CDR3 runs to 14 residues. This table comes from immunoSEQ multiplex PCR, and its TCRdb copy is limited to in-frame clones, with some not included. This sample has 80,000 or so clones, with about 90% found just once. The receptor was isolated from an adult with an advanced solid tumor such as melanoma, head and neck, liver or kidney cancer. This specimen was CD4+ or CD8+ T cells sorted from blood, taken in a trial of the OX40 agonist ivuxolimab. The chain employs TRBV9 and TRBJ2-1, with D tentatively TRBD2 (6 bases). For the CDR3, the DNA is TGTGCCAGCAGCGGACCCTCAGGACTACCCGAGCAGTTCTTC. Translating it yields CASSGPSGLPEQFF.